This T cell receptor (beta chain) was obtained from a study of shared clonotypes between healthy human individuals. Assay: immunoSEQ multiplex PCR; the TCRdb copy retains only in-frame clones and omits some. The top ten hold 0.11% to 0.15% of the sample, which has 2,500,000 or so clones, approximately 92% seen once. The CDR3 loop spans 14 amino acids. CDR1 and CDR2 (germline): MNHEY, SVGAGI. Trimming pared 4 bases from V and 2 bases from J, leaving 11 bases between. This sequence originates from a man aged 18 to 30 in good health. The material sequenced was naive CD4+ T cells sorted from blood. Described subset: CD45RA+ positively selected. The J gene is TRBJ2-5, the V gene TRBV6-5; D is perhaps TRBD1 or TRBD2 (5 bases each). This CDR3 reads CASSSGPGQETQYF. The CDR3, as DNA: TGTGCCAGCAGTTCGGGACCAGGGCAAGAGACCCAGTACTTC.